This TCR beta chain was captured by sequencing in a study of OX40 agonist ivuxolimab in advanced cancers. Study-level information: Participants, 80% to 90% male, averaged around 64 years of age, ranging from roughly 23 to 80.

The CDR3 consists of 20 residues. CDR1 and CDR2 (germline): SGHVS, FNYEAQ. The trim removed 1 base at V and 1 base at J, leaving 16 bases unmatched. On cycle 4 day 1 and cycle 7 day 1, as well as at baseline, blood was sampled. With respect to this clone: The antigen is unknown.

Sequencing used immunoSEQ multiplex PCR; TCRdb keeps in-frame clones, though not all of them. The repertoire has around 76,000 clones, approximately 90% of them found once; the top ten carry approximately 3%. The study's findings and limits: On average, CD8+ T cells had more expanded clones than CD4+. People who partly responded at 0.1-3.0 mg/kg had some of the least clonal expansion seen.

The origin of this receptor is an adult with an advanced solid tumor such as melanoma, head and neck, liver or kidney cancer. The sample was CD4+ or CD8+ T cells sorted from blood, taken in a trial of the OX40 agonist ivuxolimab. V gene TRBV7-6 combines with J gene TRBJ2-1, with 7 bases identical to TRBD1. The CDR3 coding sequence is TGTGCCAGCAGCTTAGTAGGAGAGAATACAGGGGTTCGTTCCTACAATGAGCAGTTCTTC. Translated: CASSLVGENTGVRSYNEQFF.